This T cell receptor (beta chain) was captured in a study of cytomegalovirus exposure and HLA in healthy donors. Both 60 Vbeta primers and 13 Jbeta primers went into the PCR. TCRdb's copy holds only in-frame clones and misses some; the assay was immunoSEQ multiplex PCR. Among approximately 150,000 clones listed, 70% to 85% were seen once. A note on this clone: What it binds is unknown.

General study results and limits: The classifier reportedly diagnosed cytomegalovirus status with high specificity and sensitivity. A later examination showed that TCR association rates differed by HLA locus, with DRB1 most and HLA-C fewest.

This CDR3 is 15 amino acids long. Trimming took 0 bases from V and 3 from J; bases not matched to a gene: 0. CDR1 is LGHNA, CDR2 YNFKEQ, per germline. The chain is built from TRBV4-2 and TRBJ2-7; 12 bases are a match to TRBD2. Sequences were obtained from PBMCs. The sequence derives from a male donor in good health and CMV-seronegative. This CDR3 reads CASSQETSGSYEQYF. The CDR3 DNA sequence: TGTGCCAGCAGCCAAGAGACTAGCGGGAGCTACGAGCAGTACTTC.